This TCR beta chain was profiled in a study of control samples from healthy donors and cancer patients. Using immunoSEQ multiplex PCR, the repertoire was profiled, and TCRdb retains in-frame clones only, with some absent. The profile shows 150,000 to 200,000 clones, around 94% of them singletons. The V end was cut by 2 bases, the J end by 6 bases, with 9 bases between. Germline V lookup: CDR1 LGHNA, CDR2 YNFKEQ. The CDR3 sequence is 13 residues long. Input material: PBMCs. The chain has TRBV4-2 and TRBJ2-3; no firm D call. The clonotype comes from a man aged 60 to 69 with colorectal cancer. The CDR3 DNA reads TGTGCCAGCAGCCAACTCCGAATCGATACGCAGTATTTT. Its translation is CASSQLRIDTQYF.